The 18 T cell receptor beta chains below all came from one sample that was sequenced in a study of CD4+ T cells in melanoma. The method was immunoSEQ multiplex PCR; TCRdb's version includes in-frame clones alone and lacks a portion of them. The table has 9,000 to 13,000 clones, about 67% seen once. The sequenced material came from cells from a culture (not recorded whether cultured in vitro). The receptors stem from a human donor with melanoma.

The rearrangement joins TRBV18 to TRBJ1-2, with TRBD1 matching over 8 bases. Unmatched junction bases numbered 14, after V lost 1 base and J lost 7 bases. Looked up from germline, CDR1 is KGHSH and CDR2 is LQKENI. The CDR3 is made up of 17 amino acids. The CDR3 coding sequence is TGTGCCAGCTCACCACGACCGGAGACCCCAGGGGGCCGTGGCTACACCTTC. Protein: CASSPRPETPGGRGYTF.

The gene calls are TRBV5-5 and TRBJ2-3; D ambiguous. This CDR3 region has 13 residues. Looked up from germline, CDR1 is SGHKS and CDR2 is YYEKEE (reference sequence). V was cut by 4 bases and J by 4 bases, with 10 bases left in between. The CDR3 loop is CASSRTSPDTQYF. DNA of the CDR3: TGTGCCAGCAGCCGCACTTCACCAGATACGCAGTATTTT.

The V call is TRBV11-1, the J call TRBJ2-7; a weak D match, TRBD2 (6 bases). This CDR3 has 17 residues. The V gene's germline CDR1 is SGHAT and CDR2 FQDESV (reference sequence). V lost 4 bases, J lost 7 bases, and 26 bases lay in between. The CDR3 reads CASSSTPFAGKGVEQYF. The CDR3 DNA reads TGTGCCAGCAGCTCCACCCCCTTTGCGGGGAAAGGGGTAGAGCAGTACTTC.

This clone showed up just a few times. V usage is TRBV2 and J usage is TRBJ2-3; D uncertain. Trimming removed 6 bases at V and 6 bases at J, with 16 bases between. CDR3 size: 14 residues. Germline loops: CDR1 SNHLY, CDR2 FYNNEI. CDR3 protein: CASRRTATSDTQYF. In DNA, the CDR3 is TGTGCCAGCAGGAGAACGGCTACTTCGGATACGCAGTATTTT.

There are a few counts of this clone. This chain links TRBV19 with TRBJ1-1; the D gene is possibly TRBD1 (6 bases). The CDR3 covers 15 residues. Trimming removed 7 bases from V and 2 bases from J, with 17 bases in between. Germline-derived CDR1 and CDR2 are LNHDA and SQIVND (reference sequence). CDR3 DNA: TGTGCCAGTACGGGCAAGGGGGGCCAAAACACTGAAGCTTTCTTT. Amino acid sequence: CASTGKGGQNTEAFF. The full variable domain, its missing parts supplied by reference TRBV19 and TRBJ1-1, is DGGITQSPKYLFRKEGQNVTLSCEQNLNHDAMYWYRQDPGQGLRLIYYSQIVNDFQKGDIAEGYSVSREKKESFPLTVTSAQKNPTAFYLCASTGKGGQNTEAFFGQGTRLTVV.

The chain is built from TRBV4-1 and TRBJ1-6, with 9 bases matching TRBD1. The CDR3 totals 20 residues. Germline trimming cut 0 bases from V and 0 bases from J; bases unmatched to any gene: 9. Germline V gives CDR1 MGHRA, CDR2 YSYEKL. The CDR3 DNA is TGCGCCAGCAGCCAAGATGCAGGACAGGGGTTTAGCTCCTATAATTCACCCCTCCACTTT. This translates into CASSQDAGQGFSSYNSPLHF.

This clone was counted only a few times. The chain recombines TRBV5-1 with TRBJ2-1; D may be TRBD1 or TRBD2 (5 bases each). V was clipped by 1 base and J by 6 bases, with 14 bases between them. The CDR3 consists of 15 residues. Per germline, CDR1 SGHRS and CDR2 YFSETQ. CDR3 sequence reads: CASSLSGAGPNEQFF. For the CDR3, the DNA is TGCGCCAGCAGCTTGTCCGGGGCAGGCCCCAATGAGCAGTTCTTC.

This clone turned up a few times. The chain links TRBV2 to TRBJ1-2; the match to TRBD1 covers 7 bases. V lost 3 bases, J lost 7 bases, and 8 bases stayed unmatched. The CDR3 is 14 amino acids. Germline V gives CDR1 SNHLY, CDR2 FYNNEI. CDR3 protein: CASSEGGGRGGYTF. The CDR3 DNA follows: TGTGCCAGCAGTGAGGGAGGGGGCAGGGGTGGCTACACCTTC.

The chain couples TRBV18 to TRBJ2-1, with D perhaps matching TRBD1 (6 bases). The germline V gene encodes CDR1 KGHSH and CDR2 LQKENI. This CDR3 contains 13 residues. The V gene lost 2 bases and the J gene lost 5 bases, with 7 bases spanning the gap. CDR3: CASSPGGHNEQFF. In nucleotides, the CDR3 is TGTGCCAGCTCACCAGGGGGCCACAATGAGCAGTTCTTC.

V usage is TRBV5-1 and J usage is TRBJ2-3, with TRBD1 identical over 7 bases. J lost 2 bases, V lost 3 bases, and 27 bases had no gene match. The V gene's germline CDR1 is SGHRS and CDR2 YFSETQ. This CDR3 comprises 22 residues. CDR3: CASSWRGADRRRGPTFTDTQYF. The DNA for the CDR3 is TGCGCCAGCAGCTGGCGAGGAGCGGACAGGCGGCGCGGCCCAACCTTCACAGATACGCAGTATTTT.

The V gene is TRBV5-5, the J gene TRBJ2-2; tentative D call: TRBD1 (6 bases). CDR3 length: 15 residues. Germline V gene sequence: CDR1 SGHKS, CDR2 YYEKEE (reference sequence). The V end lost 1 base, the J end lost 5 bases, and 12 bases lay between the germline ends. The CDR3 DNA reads TGTGCCAGCAGCTTGTGGGGGCGTCGGACCGGGGAGCTGTTTTTT. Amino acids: CASSLWGRRTGELFF.

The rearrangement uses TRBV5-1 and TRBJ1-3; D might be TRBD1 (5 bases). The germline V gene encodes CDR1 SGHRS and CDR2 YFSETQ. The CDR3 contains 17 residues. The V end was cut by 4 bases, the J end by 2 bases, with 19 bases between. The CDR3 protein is CASSPGTAWTAGNTIYF. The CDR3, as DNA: TGCGCCAGCAGCCCAGGGACCGCCTGGACCGCTGGAAACACCATATATTTT.

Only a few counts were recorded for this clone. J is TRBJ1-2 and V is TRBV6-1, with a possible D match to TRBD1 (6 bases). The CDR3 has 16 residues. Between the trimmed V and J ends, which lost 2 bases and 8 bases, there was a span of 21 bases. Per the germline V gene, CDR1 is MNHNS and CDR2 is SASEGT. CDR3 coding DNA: TGTGCCAGCAGTGAATCGCGGACAGCTCTCAGGGGCGGCTACACCTTC. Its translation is CASSESRTALRGGYTF.

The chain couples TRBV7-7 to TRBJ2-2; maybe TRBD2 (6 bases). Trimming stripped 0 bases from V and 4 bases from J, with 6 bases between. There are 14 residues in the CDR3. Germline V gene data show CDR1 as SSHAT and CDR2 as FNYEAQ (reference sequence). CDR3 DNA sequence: TGTGCCAGCAGCTTAGCGGGGGGCACCGGGGAGCTGTTTTTT. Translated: CASSLAGGTGELFF.

CDR3 DNA: TGTGCCAGCAGCCCACGTGGAGGGTTCGCTGAGCAGTTCTTC. Translating gives CASSPRGGFAEQFF. This rearrangement joins TRBV7-8 to TRBJ2-1, with a tentative D call TRBD2 (6 bases). The V and J ends lost 5 bases and 9 bases respectively, with 17 bases between them. Germline V gene lookup returns CDR1 SGHVS and CDR2 FQNEAQ. CDR3 length: 14 residues.

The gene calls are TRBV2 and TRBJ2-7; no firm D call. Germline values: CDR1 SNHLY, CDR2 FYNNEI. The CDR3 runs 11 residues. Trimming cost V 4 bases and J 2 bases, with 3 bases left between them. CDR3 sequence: CASSVTYEQYF. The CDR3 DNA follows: TGTGCCAGCAGTGTCACCTACGAGCAGTACTTC.

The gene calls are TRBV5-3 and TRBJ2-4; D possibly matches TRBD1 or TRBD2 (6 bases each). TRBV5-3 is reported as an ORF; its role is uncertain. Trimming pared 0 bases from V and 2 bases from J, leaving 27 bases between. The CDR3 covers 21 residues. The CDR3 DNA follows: TGTGCCAGAAGCTTGGAAGGGGGGCCCCGCCCCTCGCCCGTTTCCAAAAACATTCAGTACTTC. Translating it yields CARSLEGGPRPSPVSKNIQYF.

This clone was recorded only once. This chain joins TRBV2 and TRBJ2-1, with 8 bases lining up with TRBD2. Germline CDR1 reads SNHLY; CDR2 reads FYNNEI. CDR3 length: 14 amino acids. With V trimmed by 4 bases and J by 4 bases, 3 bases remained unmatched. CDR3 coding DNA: TGTGCCAGCAGTGGACTAGCGATTTACAATGAGCAGTTCTTC. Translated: CASSGLAIYNEQFF.